The 5 T cell receptor beta chains reported below all come from one sample, sequenced in a study of blood T cells in healthy people across ages. With a J-beta primer mix and a sample-barcoded 5' primer, a second PCR ran 7 to 11 cycles. TCRdb passed the 5' RACE reads through MiXCR, listing each CDR3 protein once. The data show 870,000 or so distinct CDR3 sequences, with under 35% seen just once and roughly a sixth held by the top ten. Sample: blood. The receptors here all came from a woman aged 80 or over in good health.

This clonotype was observed at least ten times. The V call is TRBV2, the J call TRBJ2-1, with 14 bases fitting TRBD2. The junction had 5 bases not matched to a gene; V was cut back by 6 bases and J by 10 bases. The CDR3 loop spans 14 amino acids. CDR1 and CDR2 from the germline V gene are SNHLY and FYNNEI. The CDR3 coding sequence is TGTGCCAGCAGAACCGGGACTAGCGGGGGAGAGCAGTTCTTC. The encoded protein is CASRTGTSGGEQFF.

This clonotype was detected ten times or more. The chain recombines TRBV7-2 with TRBJ2-3; perhaps D is TRBD1 or TRBD2 (5 bases each). The CDR3 sequence is 14 residues long. Germline-derived CDR1 and CDR2 are SGHTA and FQGNSA. The V and J ends lost 5 bases and 7 bases respectively, with 16 bases between them. The CDR3 loop is CASSTNRGVNTQYF. The CDR3 nucleotides read TGTGCCAGCAGCACCAATAGGGGAGTAAATACGCAGTATTTT. Full variable domain (missing parts from reference TRBV7-2 and TRBJ2-3): GAGVSQSPSNKVTEKGKDVELRCDPISGHTALYWYRQSLGQGLEFLIYFQGNSAPDKSGLPSDRFSAERTGGSVSTLTIQRTQQEDSAVYLCASSTNRGVNTQYFGPGTRLTVL.

There are many counts of this clonotype. The chain combines TRBV20-1 with TRBJ2-7, with D perhaps TRBD2 (6 bases). The CDR3 covers 15 residues. V was trimmed by 0 bases and J by 6 bases, leaving 18 bases between them. Germline values: CDR1 DFQATT, CDR2 SNEGSKA (reference sequence). DNA for the CDR3: TGCAGTGCTAGAGACATCGGGGGAAAAGGTGGCGAGCAGTACTTC. The encoded protein is CSARDIGGKGGEQYF.

This clonotype was observed at least ten times. The rearrangement uses TRBV7-8 and TRBJ2-5, with D tentatively TRBD1 (5 bases). V lost 1 base and J lost 7, with 19 bases in between. In germline, CDR1 is SGHVS, CDR2 FQNEAQ. The CDR3 runs to 16 residues. DNA of the CDR3: TGTGCCAGCAGCTTAGTTAGCACAGGTGCCTTTGGGACCCAGTACTTC. Amino acid sequence: CASSLVSTGAFGTQYF.

This clonotype came up a few times. This chain uses TRBV6-5 with TRBJ2-2; 8 bases are shared with TRBD1. CDR3 size: 14 residues. V was pared by 7 bases and J by 3 bases, with 4 bases of the junction left unmatched. Per the germline V gene, CDR1 is MNHEY and CDR2 is SVGAGI. The CDR3 here is CASTDRGYTGELFF. For the CDR3, the DNA is TGTGCCAGCACCGACAGGGGTTACACCGGGGAGCTGTTTTTT.